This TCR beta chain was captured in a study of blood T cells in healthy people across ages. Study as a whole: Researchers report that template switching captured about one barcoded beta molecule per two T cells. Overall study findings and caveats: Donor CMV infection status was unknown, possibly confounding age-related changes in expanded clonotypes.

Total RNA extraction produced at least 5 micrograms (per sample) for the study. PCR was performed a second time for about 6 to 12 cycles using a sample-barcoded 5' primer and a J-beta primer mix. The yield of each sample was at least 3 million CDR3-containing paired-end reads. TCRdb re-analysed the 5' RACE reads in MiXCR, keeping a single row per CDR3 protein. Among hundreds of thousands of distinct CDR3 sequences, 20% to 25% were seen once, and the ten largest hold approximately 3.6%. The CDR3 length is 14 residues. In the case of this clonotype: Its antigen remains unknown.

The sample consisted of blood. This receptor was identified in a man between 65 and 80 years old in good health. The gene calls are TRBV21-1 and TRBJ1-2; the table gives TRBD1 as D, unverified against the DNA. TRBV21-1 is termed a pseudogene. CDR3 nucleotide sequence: TGTGCCAGCAGCAAATGGTGGGGGGCCAATGGCTACACCTTC. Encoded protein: CASSKWWGANGYTF.